These T cell receptor beta chains were read from a single sample in a study of identical twins. In TCRdb, the 5' RACE reads were re-called with MiXCR into one record per CDR3 protein. The repertoire consists of under 800,000 distinct CDR3 sequences, with over 20% occurring once and the leading ten covering approximately 4.5%. This same sample was also taken into another study, of T cells expressing NK-cell markers.

Material: PBMCs. The receptors were gathered from a woman aged 18-30 years in good health. Both conserved end residues are part of each CDR3. The D gene is left open where the match is weak. Clone size is given for some rows only: seen once, a few or many times, or a class if the clone is expanded.

J gene	V gene	D gene	clone size	CDR3 protein	CDR3 DNA
TRBJ1-5	TRBV20-1	-	-	CSATPGGDFEQPQHF	TGCAGTGCTACCCCGGGAGGGGACTTCGAACAGCCCCAGCATTTT
TRBJ2-7	TRBV11-2	-	-	CASSFFGEAYEQYF	TGTGCCAGCAGCTTTTTCGGGGAGGCCTACGAGCAGTACTTC
TRBJ2-3	TRBV20-1	-	few	CSARSQSSTDTQYF	TGCAGTGCTAGGTCCCAGTCTAGCACAGATACGCAGTATTTT
TRBJ1-1	TRBV27	-	-	CASRSGVAEAFF	TGTGCCAGCAGGTCCGGTGTCGCTGAAGCTTTCTTT
TRBJ2-7	TRBV29-1	-	many	CSVATSTREASYEQYF	TGCAGCGTCGCCACCTCGACCAGGGAGGCGTCCTACGAGCAGTACTTC
TRBJ2-7	TRBV6-8	-	-	CATTGLTAEQYF	TGTGCCACCACAGGATTAACGGCCGAGCAGTACTTC
TRBJ2-7	TRBV7-2	TRBD2	few	CASSLSRSSGSGYEQYF	TGTGCCAGCAGCCTCTCTAGGAGTAGCGGGAGTGGGTACGAGCAGTACTTC
TRBJ2-2	TRBV7-2	-	many	CASSFSGDTGELFF	TGTGCCAGCAGCTTCTCTGGGGACACCGGGGAGCTGTTTTTT
TRBJ1-2	TRBV12-3/TRBV12-4	-	few	CASSTGINYGYTF	TGTGCCAGCAGCACAGGGATTAACTATGGCTACACCTTC
TRBJ1-2	TRBV5-1	-	few	CASSSYSGQLQHGYTF	TGCGCCAGCAGCTCCTACTCGGGGCAGCTCCAACATGGCTACACCTTC
TRBJ1-2	TRBV6-1	TRBD1	few	CASSDRDRYYGYTF	TGTGCCAGCAGTGATCGGGACAGATACTATGGCTACACCTTC
TRBJ2-1	TRBV12-2	-	few	CASRPIPQDEQFF	TGTGCAAGTCGCCCGATTCCCCAAGATGAGCAGTTCTTC
TRBJ2-5	TRBV27	-	-	CASRRGGGAKETQYF	TGTGCCAGCCGGCGAGGAGGGGGCGCAAAAGAGACCCAGTACTTC
TRBJ1-6	TRBV2	-	many	CATGVGDSPLHF	TGTGCCACGGGGGTAGGGGATTCACCCCTCCACTTT
TRBJ2-3	TRBV7-6	TRBD2	-	CASSAESGGARDTQYF	TGTGCCAGCAGCGCGGAGAGCGGGGGGGCGAGAGATACGCAGTATTTT
TRBJ2-7	TRBV6-1	TRBD1	few	CASSHRTGGEEQYF	TGTGCCAGCAGCCACAGGACAGGGGGCGAGGAGCAGTACTTC
TRBJ2-2	TRBV12-3/TRBV12-4	-	few	CASSFPDTGELFF	TGTGCCAGCAGTTTCCCGGACACCGGGGAGCTGTTTTTT
TRBJ2-3	TRBV29-1	TRBD1	-	CSARQGVEAQYF	TGCAGCGCACGACAGGGGGTGGAGGCGCAGTATTTT
TRBJ2-3	TRBV7-9	TRBD2	-	CASSPPLGRGSTDTQYF	TGTGCCAGCAGCCCACCCCTAGGGCGGGGGAGCACAGATACGCAGTATTTT
TRBJ2-7	TRBV6-5	TRBD1	-	CASSYSGTGRYEQYF	TGTGCCAGCAGTTACTCAGGGACAGGGCGCTACGAGCAGTACTTC
TRBJ1-2	TRBV2	-	-	CASTRDVNYGYTF	TGTGCCAGCACCCGGGACGTTAACTATGGCTACACCTTC
TRBJ1-2	TRBV20-1	-	-	CSARDKPPDQYGYTF	TGCAGTGCTAGAGATAAGCCCCCAGATCAGTATGGCTACACCTTC
TRBJ2-5	TRBV12-3/TRBV12-4	-	-	CASSRPGLLYQETQYF	TGTGCCAGCAGTAGACCGGGACTCCTGTACCAAGAGACCCAGTACTTC
TRBJ2-3	TRBV19	TRBD2	-	CASRNGAGDTQYF	TGTGCCAGCCGGAACGGAGCGGGGGATACGCAGTATTTT
TRBJ2-1	TRBV5-1	-	-	CASSFYSAVNNEQFF	TGCGCCAGCAGCTTTTATAGCGCGGTGAACAATGAGCAGTTCTTC
TRBJ2-1	TRBV5-6	-	-	CASSTTSNEQFF	TGTGCCAGCAGCACTACTAGCAATGAGCAGTTCTTC
TRBJ2-7	TRBV12-3/TRBV12-4	TRBD1	few	CASSFGQGVEQYF	TGTGCCAGCAGTTTTGGGCAGGGGGTCGAGCAGTACTTC
TRBJ2-5	TRBV6-1	-	-	CASTQIGGRETQYF	TGTGCCAGCACCCAAATCGGGGGCCGGGAGACCCAGTACTTC
TRBJ2-3	TRBV7-3	-	few	CASSLGFGGGTDTQYF	TGTGCCAGCAGCTTAGGATTTGGCGGAGGCACAGATACGCAGTATTTT
TRBJ2-3	TRBV5-1	-	-	CASSFLTGADTQYF	TGCGCCAGCAGCTTTCTCACGGGAGCAGATACGCAGTATTTT
TRBJ2-2	TRBV11-3	-	-	CASSLWSGELFF	TGTGCCAGCAGCTTATGGTCGGGGGAGCTGTTTTTT
TRBJ2-2	TRBV20-1	TRBD1	few	CSARTGPLTGELFF	TGCAGTGCAAGGACAGGGCCTCTCACCGGGGAGCTGTTTTTT
TRBJ1-3	TRBV4-1	-	few	CASSPERVSSGNTIYF	TGCGCCAGCAGCCCCGAGCGGGTAAGCTCTGGAAACACCATATATTTT
TRBJ2-7	TRBV2	-	-	CASIGGTYEQYF	TGTGCCAGCATTGGAGGAACCTACGAGCAGTACTTC
TRBJ1-5	TRBV20-1	-	many	CSASGNAQHF	TGCAGTGCTAGTGGGAACGCCCAGCATTTT
TRBJ2-3	TRBV11-3	-	-	CASSLRPGDTDTQYF	TGTGCCAGCAGCTTACGACCAGGGGACACAGATACGCAGTATTTT